A single sample gave rise to the 14 T cell receptor beta chains below, sequenced in a study of spatial heterogeneity in lung cancer. Time point given: sample taken at primary tumor resection. Tumor, nontumor lung or frozen PBMC supplied whole RNA that was sequenced unsorted. MiXCR was run by TCRdb on the 5' RACE reads, yielding one entry per CDR3 protein. The sample includes some 15,000 distinct CDR3 sequences, 7.9% of them seen just once. This sample comprised PBMCs, obtained at surgery. These receptors were taken from a female donor with early-stage non-small cell lung cancer.

This clonotype was counted many times. V usage is TRBV20-1 and J usage is TRBJ2-3, with TRBD2 identical over 14 bases. V dropped 5 bases and J dropped 4; count of bases not matched to a gene: 5. Germline loops: CDR1 DFQATT, CDR2 SNEGSKA (reference sequence). The CDR3 spans 15 residues. CDR3 in DNA: TGCAGTGCTCCGACTAGCGGGGGGGCCCCAGATACGCAGTATTTT. It codes for CSAPTSGGAPDTQYF.

Judged by abundance, this clonotype is medium-sized (0.01 to 0.1%). This chain links TRBV27 with TRBJ2-6; D unresolved. This CDR3 is built from 14 residues. Germline V gene sequence: CDR1 MNHEY, CDR2 SMNVEV (reference sequence). Trimming stripped 3 bases from V and 4 bases from J, with 7 bases between. This CDR3 reads CASSLGSGANVLTF. The CDR3, as DNA: TGTGCCAGCAGTTTGGGTTCAGGGGCCAACGTCCTGACTTTC.

This clonotype has ten or more counts. V is TRBV20-1 and J is TRBJ2-1; possible D gene TRBD1, 6 bases. The germline V and J ends were trimmed by 0 bases and 5 bases, with 17 bases remaining between them. From germline, CDR1 is DFQATT and CDR2 SNEGSKA (reference sequence). The CDR3 is made up of 16 amino acids. As DNA, the CDR3 is TGCAGTGCTAGAGATCAGAGGACAGTAATTAACAATGAGCAGTTCTTC. Its protein is CSARDQRTVINNEQFF.

This clonotype came up many times. This chain uses TRBV5-4 with TRBJ1-2; D unclear. This CDR3 spans 12 amino acids. Germline CDR1 reads SGHNT; CDR2 reads YYREEE (reference sequence). The germline V and J ends were trimmed by 5 bases and 3 bases, with 8 bases remaining between them. Written as DNA, the CDR3 is TGTGCCAGCAGTGGACGGTACTATGGCTACACCTTC. This sequence encodes CASSGRYYGYTF.

This clonotype was observed many times. V and J are TRBV7-2 and TRBJ2-1, with TRBD2 matching 8 bases. The germline gives CDR1 SGHTA, CDR2 FQGNSA. V gave up 1 base and J gave up 7 bases; unmatched junction bases: 15. CDR3 length: 18 amino acids. This CDR3 reads CASSLVGRMVAGTNEQFF. The CDR3 nucleotides are TGTGCCAGCAGCTTAGTGGGCAGGATGGTAGCGGGGACGAATGAGCAGTTCTTC.

The V call is TRBV10-3, the J call TRBJ2-5; D is uncertain. CDR1 and CDR2 (germline): ENHRY, SYGVKD. CDR3 size: 13 residues. V lost 8 bases and J 2 bases, leaving 12 bases between the germline ends. CDR3 sequence: CAIGTYDQETQYF. The CDR3 DNA follows: TGTGCCATCGGAACTTACGATCAAGAGACCCAGTACTTC.

In the case of this clonotype: This may be a read error, as it is one base from a much larger clone. The V gene is TRBV27, the J gene TRBJ2-7; TRBD1 might be the D (5 bases). CDR3 length equals 13 residues. The V and J ends lost 3 bases and 9 bases respectively, with 15 bases between them. The germline V gene encodes CDR1 MNHEY and CDR2 SMNVEV (reference sequence). The CDR3 DNA is TGTGCCAGCAGTTTCCCAGGGTCGGGTGTGCAGTACTTC. Translation: CASSFPGSGVQYF.

The table lists this clonotype with a few counts. The chain has TRBV7-2 and TRBJ1-2; D possibly corresponds to TRBD1 (5 bases). With 1 base removed from V and 4 bases from J, the gap between germline ends came to 13 bases. Germline loops: CDR1 SGHTA, CDR2 FQGNSA. CDR3 size: 15 residues. The CDR3 bases are TGTGCCAGCAGCTTAGGCAGGGTTTCATCCTATGGCTACACCTTC. It is translated as CASSLGRVSSYGYTF.

This clonotype was seen many times. This rearrangement joins TRBV28 to TRBJ2-7, with D perhaps TRBD1 (5 bases). The CDR3 spans 14 residues. With 6 bases removed from V and 2 bases from J, the gap between germline ends came to 14 bases. Looked up from germline, CDR1 is MDHEN and CDR2 is SYDVKM. CDR3: CASRGVSPAYEQYF. CDR3 in DNA: TGTGCCAGCAGAGGGGTTTCCCCTGCCTACGAGCAGTACTTC. The full variable domain, in which reference TRBV28 and TRBJ2-7 provide the parts outside the CDR3, is DVKVTQSSRYLVKRTGEKVFLECVQDMDHENMFWYRQDPGLGLRLIYFSYDVKMKEKGDIPEGYSVSREKKERFSLILESASTNQTSMYLCASRGVSPAYEQYFGPGTRLTVT.

For this clonotype: Since a much larger clone is just one base distant, this may be a read error. The J gene is TRBJ2-5, the V gene TRBV12-3 or TRBV12-4, with 8 bases fitting TRBD2. The CDR3 contains 12 residues. This CDR3 reads CASSPTRGEFNF. Written as DNA, the CDR3 is TGTGCCAGCAGCCCCACGCGGGGGGAGTTTAACTTC.

This clonotype was counted at least ten times. The chain has TRBV2 and TRBJ1-1; D remains ambiguous. Germline V gives CDR1 SNHLY, CDR2 FYNNEI. The CDR3 covers 13 residues. Trimming shortened V by 6 bases and J by 5 bases, and 13 bases separated the two germline ends. The CDR3 sequence: CASRPDGRTEAFF. DNA of the CDR3: TGTGCCAGCAGACCGGACGGGAGGACTGAAGCTTTCTTT.

This clonotype was observed at least ten times. V usage is TRBV7-9 and J usage is TRBJ2-2; TRBD1 aligns across 8 bases. The CDR3 extends over 18 amino acids. Germline assignment: CDR1 SEHNR and CDR2 FQNEAQ (reference sequence). Unmatched junction bases numbered 11, after V lost 5 bases and J lost 0 bases. The CDR3 nucleotides read TGTGCCAGCAGCCCCATCCCGGGACAGGAACCGAACACCGGGGAGCTGTTTTTT. Protein sequence: CASSPIPGQEPNTGELFF.

The chain joins TRBV10-3 to TRBJ1-5; D is unclear. Germline-derived CDR1 and CDR2 are ENHRY and SYGVKD. The length of the CDR3 is 13 residues. The V end was cut by 2 bases, the J end by 1 base, with 3 bases between. The DNA for the CDR3 is TGTGCCATCAGTGAGGGAAGCAATCAGCCCCAGCATTTT. Amino acid sequence: CAISEGSNQPQHF.

In this sample, this clonotype turned up many times. V gene TRBV3-1 combines with J gene TRBJ2-7; 13 bases fit TRBD2. The CDR3 totals 16 residues. The germline V gene encodes CDR1 LGHDT and CDR2 YNNKEL (reference sequence). The J segment lost 2 bases and the V segment lost 4 bases, leaving 5 bases of the junction unmatched. CDR3 protein: CASSPGLAGATYEQYF. For the CDR3, the DNA is TGTGCCAGCAGCCCCGGACTAGCGGGAGCGACCTACGAGCAGTACTTC.